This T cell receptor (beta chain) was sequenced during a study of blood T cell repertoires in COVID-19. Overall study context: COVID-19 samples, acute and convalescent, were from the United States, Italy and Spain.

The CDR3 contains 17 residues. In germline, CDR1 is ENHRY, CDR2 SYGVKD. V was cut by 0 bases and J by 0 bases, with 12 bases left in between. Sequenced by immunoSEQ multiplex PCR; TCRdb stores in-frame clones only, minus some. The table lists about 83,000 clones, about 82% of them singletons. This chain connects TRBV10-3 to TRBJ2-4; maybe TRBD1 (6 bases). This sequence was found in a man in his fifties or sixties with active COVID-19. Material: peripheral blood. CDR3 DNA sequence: TGTGCCATCAGTGAGTCGGGGGCAGCCGTAGCCAAAAACATTCAGTACTTC. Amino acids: CAISESGAAVAKNIQYF.